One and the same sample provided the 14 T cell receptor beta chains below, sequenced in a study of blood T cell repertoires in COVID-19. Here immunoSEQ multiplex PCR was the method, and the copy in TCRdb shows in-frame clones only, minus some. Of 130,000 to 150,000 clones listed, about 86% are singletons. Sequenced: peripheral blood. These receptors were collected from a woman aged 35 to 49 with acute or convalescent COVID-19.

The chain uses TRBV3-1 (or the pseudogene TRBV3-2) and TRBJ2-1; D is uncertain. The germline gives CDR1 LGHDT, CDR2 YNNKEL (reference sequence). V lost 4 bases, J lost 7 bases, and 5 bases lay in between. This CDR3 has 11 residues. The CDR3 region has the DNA TGTGCCAGCAGCCTTATAAATGAGCAGTTCTTC. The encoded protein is CASSLINEQFF.

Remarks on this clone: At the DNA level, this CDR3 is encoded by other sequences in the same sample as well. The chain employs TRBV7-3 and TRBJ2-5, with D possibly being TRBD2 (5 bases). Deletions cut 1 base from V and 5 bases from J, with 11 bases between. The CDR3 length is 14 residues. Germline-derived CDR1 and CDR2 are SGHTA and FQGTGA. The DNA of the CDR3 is TGTGCCAGCAGCTTAAGTGGGTCGGGGGAGACCCAGTACTTC. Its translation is CASSLSGSGETQYF.

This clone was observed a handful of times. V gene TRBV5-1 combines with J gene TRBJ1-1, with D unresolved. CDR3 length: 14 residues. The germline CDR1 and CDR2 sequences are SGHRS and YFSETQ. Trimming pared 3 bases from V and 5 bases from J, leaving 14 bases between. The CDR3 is CASSWTAKGTEAFF. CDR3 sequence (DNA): TGCGCCAGCAGCTGGACTGCCAAGGGAACTGAAGCTTTCTTT. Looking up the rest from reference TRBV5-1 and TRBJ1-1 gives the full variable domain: KAGVTQTPRYLIKTRGQQVTLSCSPISGHRSVSWYQQTPGQGLQFLFEYFSETQRNKGNFPGRFSGRQFSNSRSEMNVSTLELGDSALYLCASSWTAKGTEAFFGQGTRLTVV.

CDR3 loop: CASSLLAGKTGELFF. CDR3 bases: TGTGCCAGCAGCCTACTAGCGGGAAAAACCGGGGAGCTGTTTTTT. The V and J genes are TRBV11-2 and TRBJ2-2; the match to TRBD2 covers 10 bases. This CDR3 comprises 15 residues. The V and J ends lost 5 bases and 5 bases, in that order; junction bases with no gene match: 5. CDR1 SGHAT and CDR2 FQNNGV come from the germline V gene.

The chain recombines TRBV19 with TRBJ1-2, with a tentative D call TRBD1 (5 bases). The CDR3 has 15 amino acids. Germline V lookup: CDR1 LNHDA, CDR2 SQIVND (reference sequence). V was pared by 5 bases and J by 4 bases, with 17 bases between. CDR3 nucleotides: TGTGCCAGTAGTTCCATTTGGGAAGGGGTCTATGGCTACACCTTC. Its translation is CASSSIWEGVYGYTF.

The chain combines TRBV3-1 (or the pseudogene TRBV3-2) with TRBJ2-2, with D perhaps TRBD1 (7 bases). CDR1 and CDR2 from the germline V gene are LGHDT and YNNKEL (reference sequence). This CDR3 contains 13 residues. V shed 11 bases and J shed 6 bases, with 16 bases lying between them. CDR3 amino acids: CAGRTGFAGELFF. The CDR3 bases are TGTGCCGGGAGGACAGGCTTCGCCGGGGAGCTGTTTTTT.

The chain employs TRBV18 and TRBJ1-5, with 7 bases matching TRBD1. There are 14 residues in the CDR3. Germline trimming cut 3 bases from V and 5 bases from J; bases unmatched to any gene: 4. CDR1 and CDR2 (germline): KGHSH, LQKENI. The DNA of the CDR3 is TGTGCCAGCTCACCTGGGACAGCGGATCAGCCCCAGCATTTT. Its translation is CASSPGTADQPQHF. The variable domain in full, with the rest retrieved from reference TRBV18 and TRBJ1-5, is NAGVMQNPRHLVRRRGQEARLRCSPMKGHSHVYWYRQLPEEGLKFMVYLQKENIIDESGMPKERFSAEFPKEGPSILRIQQVVRGDSAAYFCASSPGTADQPQHFGDGTRLSIL.

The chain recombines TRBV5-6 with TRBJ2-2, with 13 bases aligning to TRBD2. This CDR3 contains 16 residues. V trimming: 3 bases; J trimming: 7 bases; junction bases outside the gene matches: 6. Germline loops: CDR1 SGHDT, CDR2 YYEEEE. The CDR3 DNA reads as TGTGCCAGCAGCTCGGGACTAGCGGGGCGGAACGGGGAGCTGTTTTTT. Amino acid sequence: CASSSGLAGRNGELFF.

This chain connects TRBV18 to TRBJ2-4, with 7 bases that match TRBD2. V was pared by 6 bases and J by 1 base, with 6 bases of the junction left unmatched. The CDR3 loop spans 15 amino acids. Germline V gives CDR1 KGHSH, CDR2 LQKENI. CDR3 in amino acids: CASSYGGNAKNIQYF. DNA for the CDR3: TGTGCCAGCTCGTACGGGGGGAACGCCAAAAACATTCAGTACTTC.

The CDR3 nucleotides are TGTGCCAGCAGCTTCGGAGGGGAGAAGTCCTACAATGAGCAGTTCTTC. Residues: CASSFGGEKSYNEQFF. This chain joins TRBV5-4 and TRBJ2-1, with D maybe TRBD2 (6 bases). Germline assignment: CDR1 SGHNT and CDR2 YYREEE (reference sequence). The CDR3 totals 16 residues. V was cut by 2 bases and J by 1 base, with 13 bases left in between. Full variable domain (rest looked up from reference TRBV5-4 and TRBJ2-1): ETGVTQSPTHLIKTRGQQVTLRCSSQSGHNTVSWYQQALGQGPQFIFQYYREEENGRGNFPPRFSGLQFPNYSSELNVNALELDDSALYLCASSFGGEKSYNEQFFGPGTRLTVL.

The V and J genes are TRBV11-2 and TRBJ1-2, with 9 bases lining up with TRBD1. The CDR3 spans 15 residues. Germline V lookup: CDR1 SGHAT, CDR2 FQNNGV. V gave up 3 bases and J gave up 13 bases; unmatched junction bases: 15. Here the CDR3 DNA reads TGTGCCAGCAGCTTGGGCGCCGTGGACAGGGGATTTGCCACCTTC. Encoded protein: CASSLGAVDRGFATF.

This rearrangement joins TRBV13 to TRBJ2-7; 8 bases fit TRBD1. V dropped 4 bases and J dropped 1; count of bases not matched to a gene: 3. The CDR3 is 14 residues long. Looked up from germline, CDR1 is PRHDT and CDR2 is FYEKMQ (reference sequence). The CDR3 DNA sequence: TGTGCCAGCAGCTCCCGGACAGGGTCCTACGAGCAGTACTTC. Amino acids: CASSSRTGSYEQYF.

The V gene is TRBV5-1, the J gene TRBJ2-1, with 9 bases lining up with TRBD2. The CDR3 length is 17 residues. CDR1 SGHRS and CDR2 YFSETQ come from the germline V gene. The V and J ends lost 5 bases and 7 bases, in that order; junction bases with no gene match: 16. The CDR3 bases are TGCGCCAGCAGTTCGAGGGGACTAGCATTTAAGGGGAATGAGCAGTTCTTC. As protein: CASSSRGLAFKGNEQFF.

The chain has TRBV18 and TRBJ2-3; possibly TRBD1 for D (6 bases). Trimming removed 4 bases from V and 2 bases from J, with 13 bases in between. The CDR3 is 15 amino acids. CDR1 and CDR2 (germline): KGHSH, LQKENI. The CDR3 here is CASSLRQVSTDTQYF. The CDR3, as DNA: TGTGCCAGCTCACTCAGACAGGTTTCCACAGATACGCAGTATTTT.